This TCR beta chain was sequenced during a study of blood T cell repertoires in COVID-19. Clones were read by immunoSEQ multiplex PCR, and TCRdb kept only the in-frame ones, dropping some. The sample shows roughly 100,000 clones, about 88% of them seen only once. J lost 6 bases, V lost 3 bases, and 6 bases had no gene match. Germline V gene data show CDR1 as SGHAT and CDR2 as FQDESV (reference sequence). CDR3 length: 16 residues. The genes are TRBV11-1 and TRBJ2-7; 15 positions match TRBD2. This receptor was obtained from a human donor in a cohort sampled during active COVID-19. The sample taken for sequencing was peripheral blood. CDR3 nucleotides: TGTGCCAGCAGCTTCCAGGGACTAGCGGGGGGAGGCGAGCAGTACTTC. This translates into CASSFQGLAGGGEQYF.